Given below is one TCR beta chain in context. Its antigen is unidentified. The data were obtained in a study of T-cell memory formation after mild COVID-19. For the study at large: For the most part, TCR clusters were specific to one donor. Whole-study results and caveats: The study found balanced CD4/CD8 in clones contracting day 15 to 85 and a CD4+ lean in later expanders. Prior to infection, memory already included some responding clones, suggesting cross-reactive memory joined.

Germline CDR1 and CDR2: LGHDT and YNNKEL (reference sequence). This CDR3 region has 13 residues. Trimming at V came to 1 base and at J to 10 bases, leaving 5 bases not matched to a gene. Barcoded TCR alpha and TCR beta cDNA libraries with UMIs came from 5'RACE using constant-segment primers. TCRdb recomputed calls from the 5' RACE reads with MiXCR, one row per CDR3 protein. The data hold 250,000 to 350,000 distinct CDR3 sequences, with just under 20% observed a single time. Sequenced: PBMCs or a T cell subset sorted from them (not recorded which). This sequence was found in a man aged 18 to 30 who had mild COVID-19 (a few samples of this study predate the infection). Cell type and time point are not known. The chain uses TRBV3-1 and TRBJ1-1; 8 nucleotides line up with TRBD1. The CDR3, as DNA: TGTGCCAGCAGCCAAGGACAGGGGAAGGGAGCTTTCTTT. It codes for CASSQGQGKGAFF.